This T cell receptor (beta chain) was obtained from a study of shared clonotypes between healthy human individuals. Study-wide results and limits: Though the depth was large, rarefaction showed that sorted-subset sequencing was incomplete.

Deep was the level at which the assay was run. The data were produced by immunoSEQ multiplex PCR, yet TCRdb's version contains in-frame clones alone and is incomplete. The sample lists roughly 2.1 million clones, more than 85% occurring once. Cells designated naive CD8 were CD45RO-negative and were positively selected for CCR7, with terminally differentiated effector memory CD45RA+ cells excluded. With respect to this clone: Its antigen is undetermined.

V lost 3 bases and J 6 bases, leaving 9 bases between the germline ends. Germline assignment: CDR1 MDHEN and CDR2 SYDVKM. This CDR3 contains 13 residues. The sequencing sample was made of naive CD8+ T cells from PBMCs. The chain recombines TRBV28 with TRBJ2-1, with D perhaps matching TRBD1 (6 bases). This sequence was found in a man younger than 35 in good health. Some clones in this sample may be carry-over from other donors' samples. The DNA for the CDR3 is TGTGCCAGCAGTTTCCTCAGGGGCAATGAGCAGTTCTTC. Translated: CASSFLRGNEQFF.